This TCR beta chain was identified in a study of blood T cells in healthy people across ages. Looking at the study overall: Using template switching, researchers captured about one barcoded beta molecule for each two T cells.

Study conclusions and caveats: The study lacked donor CMV status, which possibly confounded expanded clonotype changes. Age showed a roughly linear inverse relationship with TCR beta diversity per million T cells.

Trimming shortened V by 4 bases and J by 4 bases, and 21 bases separated the two germline ends. This CDR3 contains 16 residues. CDR1 and CDR2 (germline): SGHRS, YFSETQ. The table lists this clonotype with a few counts. Its antigen is currently unknown. The use of a sample-barcoded 5' primer and a J-beta primer mix characterized a second PCR of roughly 6 to 11 cycles. TCRdb called the 5' RACE reads again in MiXCR, with one record for every CDR3 protein. This sample carries over a million distinct CDR3 sequences, about 43% of them seen once, and the ten largest clones take roughly 7.9%. Isolation yielded PBMCs, at least 6.5 million per sample, in every case.

This clonotype originated in a woman aged 18-35 years in good health. This sequence joins TRBV5-1 and TRBJ2-7; D tentatively fits TRBD1 or TRBD2 (5 bases each). Sequences were obtained from blood. DNA of the CDR3: TGCGCCAGCAGCCTTCTTACCGGGACGGCTTTTTACGAGCAGTACTTC. This sequence encodes CASSLLTGTAFYEQYF.